The 4 T cell receptor beta chains below were found in one sample sequenced in a study of CD8+CD57+ T cells in acquired aplastic anemia. Genomic DNA constituted the template upon which TCR beta VDJ and CDR3 profiling was performed. TCRdb reprocessed the reads via MiXCR and lists one record per CDR3 protein. The sample contains 35,000 to 45,000 distinct CDR3 sequences, approximately 67% of which appear only once. The source material was sorted CD4+, CD8+, or CD8+CD57+ T cells (not recorded which) from PBMCs. Receptors originate from a human donor in good health, serving as a control.

This clonotype appeared a single time. J is TRBJ1-4 and V is TRBV12-3 or TRBV12-4; 7 bases fit TRBD1. The junction had 4 bases not matched to a gene; V was cut back by 6 bases and J by 0 bases. The length of the CDR3 is 15 residues. The CDR3 nucleotides read TGTGCCAGCAGCCAGGGGGGGACAACTAATGAAAAACTGTTTTTT. It is translated as CASSQGGTTNEKLFF.

J is TRBJ2-7 and V is TRBV2, with 12 bases aligning to TRBD2. CDR3 length: 15 residues. V shed 5 bases, J shed 4 bases, and the junction held 6 bases outside the gene matches. The V gene's germline CDR1 is SNHLY and CDR2 FYNNEI. CDR3 protein: CASSYASGRAYEQYF. The CDR3 DNA reads TGTGCCAGCAGTTATGCTAGCGGGAGGGCGTACGAGCAGTACTTC.

This clonotype appeared a single time. Being one base from a much bigger clone, this may be a read error. The V and J genes are TRBV15 and TRBJ1-1; 8 nucleotides align to TRBD1. The CDR3 extends over 14 amino acids. Germline V gives CDR1 LNHNV, CDR2 YYDKDF (reference sequence). The CDR3 protein is CATSRGTGWSEALF. CDR3 sequence (DNA): TGTGCCACCAGCAGAGGGACAGGGTGGTCTGAAGCTCTCTTT.

This clonotype showed up many times. The rearrangement links TRBV28 to TRBJ2-7, with 7 bases identical to TRBD2. This CDR3 has 15 residues. Germline CDR1 is MDHEN and CDR2 is SYDVKM. The V gene end was trimmed by 3 bases and the J gene end by 2 bases; junction bases not matched to a gene: 7. DNA of the CDR3: TGTGCCAGCAGTTTGGCCGGGGACTATCCCTACGAGCAGTACTTC. Translation gives CASSLAGDYPYEQYF.